This T cell receptor (beta chain) was sequenced in a study of CD8 T cells in Susac syndrome. The overall study: When blood was drawn, patients with Susac syndrome were on intravenous immunoglobulin alone, on corticosteroids, or therapy-naive.

TEMRA cells were FACS-enriched, with CD8+ and CD4+ T cells isolated negatively. Trimming left V 3 bases short and J 12 bases short, with 6 bases between. This CDR3 is built from 11 residues. CDR1 and CDR2 from the germline V gene are LGHDT and YNNKEL (reference sequence). Random hexamers primed reverse transcription of about 0.45 to 1 ug RNA. TCRdb processed the immunoSEQ multiplex PCR reads anew with MiXCR; each CDR3 protein has one entry. The sample lists 140,000 or so distinct CDR3 sequences; around 95% were seen once. V usage is TRBV3-1 and J usage is TRBJ1-6; D call uncertain. The receptor was isolated from a human donor with Susac syndrome. Sequences were obtained from CD4+ T cells from PBMCs. CDR3 loop: CASSHEGPLHF. The CDR3 DNA is TGTGCCAGCAGCCACGAGGGACCCCTCCACTTT.